This T cell receptor (beta chain) comes out of a study of response to subunit inactivated influenza vaccine. Study-wide points: The authors offered the suggestion that each seasonal influenza vaccination recruits few new T cells.

From the RT-PCR reads, TCRdb called clonotypes with MiXCR, one entry per CDR3 protein. This table holds 650,000 to 800,000 distinct CDR3 sequences, around 13% found once. With respect to this clonotype: Its antigen is unknown.

This CDR3 comprises 16 residues. With 5 bases removed from V and 2 bases from J, the gap between germline ends came to 18 bases. Per the germline V gene, CDR1 is SGHAT and CDR2 is FQNNGV. The material was PBMCs from blood, obtained roughly 2 weeks before vaccination. This clonotype originated in a middle-aged man who received an inactivated influenza vaccine. This chain connects TRBV11-2 to TRBJ2-5; D perhaps matches TRBD1 (5 bases). The CDR3 loop reads CASSPLRTLLQETQYF. CDR3 bases: TGTGCCAGCAGCCCCCTTAGGACACTCCTTCAAGAGACCCAGTACTTC.